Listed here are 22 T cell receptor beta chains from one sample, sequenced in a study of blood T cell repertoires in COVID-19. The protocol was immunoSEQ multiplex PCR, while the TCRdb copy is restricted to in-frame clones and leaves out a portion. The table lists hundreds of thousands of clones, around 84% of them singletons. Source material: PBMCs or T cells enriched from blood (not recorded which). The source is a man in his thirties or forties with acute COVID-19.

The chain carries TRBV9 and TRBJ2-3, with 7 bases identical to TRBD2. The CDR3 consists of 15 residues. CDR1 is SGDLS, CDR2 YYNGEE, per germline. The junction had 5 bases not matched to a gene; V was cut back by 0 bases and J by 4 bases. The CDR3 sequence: CASSVAAGVPDTQYF. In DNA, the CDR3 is TGTGCCAGCAGCGTAGCGGCGGGAGTACCAGATACGCAGTATTTT. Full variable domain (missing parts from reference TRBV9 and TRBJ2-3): DSGVTQTPKHLITATGQRVTLRCSPRSGDLSVYWYQQSLDQGLQFLIQYYNGEERAKGNILERFSAQQFPDLHSELNLSSLELGDSALYFCASSVAAGVPDTQYFGPGTRLTVL.

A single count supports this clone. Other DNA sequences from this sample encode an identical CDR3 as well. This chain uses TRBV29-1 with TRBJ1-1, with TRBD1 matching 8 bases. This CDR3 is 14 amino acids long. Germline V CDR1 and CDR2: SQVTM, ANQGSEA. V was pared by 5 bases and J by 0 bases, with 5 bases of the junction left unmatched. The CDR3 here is CSVPGQGLNTEAFF. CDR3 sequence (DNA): TGCAGCGTTCCCGGACAGGGACTGAACACTGAAGCTTTCTTT.

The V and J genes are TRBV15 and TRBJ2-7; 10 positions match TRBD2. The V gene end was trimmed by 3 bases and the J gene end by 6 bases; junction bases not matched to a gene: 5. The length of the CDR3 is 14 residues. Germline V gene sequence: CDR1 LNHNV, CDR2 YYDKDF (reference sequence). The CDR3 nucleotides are TGTGCCACCAGCAGGGGGACTAGCGTCGGCGAGCAGTACGTC. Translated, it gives CATSRGTSVGEQYV.

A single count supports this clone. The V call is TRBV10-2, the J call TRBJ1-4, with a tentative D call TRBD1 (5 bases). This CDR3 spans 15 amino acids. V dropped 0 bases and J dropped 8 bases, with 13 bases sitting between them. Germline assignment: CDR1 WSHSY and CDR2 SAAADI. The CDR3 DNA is TGCGCCAGCAGTGAGTCAGGGGTCTACGACGAAAAACTGTTTTTT. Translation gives CASSESGVYDEKLFF.

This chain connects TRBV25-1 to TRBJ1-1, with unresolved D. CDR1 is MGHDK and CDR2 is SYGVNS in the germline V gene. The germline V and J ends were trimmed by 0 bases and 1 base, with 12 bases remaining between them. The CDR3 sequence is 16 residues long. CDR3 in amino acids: CASSEYTNSKNTEAFF. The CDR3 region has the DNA TGTGCCAGCAGTGAATATACCAATTCTAAGAACACTGAAGCTTTCTTT.

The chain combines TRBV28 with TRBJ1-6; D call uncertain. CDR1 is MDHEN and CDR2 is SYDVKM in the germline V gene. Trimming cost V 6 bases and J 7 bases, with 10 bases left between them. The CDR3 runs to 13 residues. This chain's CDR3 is CASRQPSNSPLHF. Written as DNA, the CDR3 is TGTGCCAGCAGACAGCCATCCAATTCACCCCTCCACTTT.

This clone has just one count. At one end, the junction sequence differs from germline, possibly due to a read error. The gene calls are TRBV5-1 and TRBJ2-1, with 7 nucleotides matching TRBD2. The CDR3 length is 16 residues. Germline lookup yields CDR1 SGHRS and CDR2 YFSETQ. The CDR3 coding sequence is TGTGCCAGCAGCCTGGAAAACGGTGGAGCGGGAAATGAGCAGTTCTTC. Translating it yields CASSLENGGAGNEQFF.

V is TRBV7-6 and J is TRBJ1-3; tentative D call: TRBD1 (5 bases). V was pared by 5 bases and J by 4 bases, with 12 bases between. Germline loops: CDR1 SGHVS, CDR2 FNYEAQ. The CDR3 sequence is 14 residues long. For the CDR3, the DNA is TGTGCCAGCAGCCAGACCAGGGCCGGAAACACCATATATTTT. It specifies CASSQTRAGNTIYF.

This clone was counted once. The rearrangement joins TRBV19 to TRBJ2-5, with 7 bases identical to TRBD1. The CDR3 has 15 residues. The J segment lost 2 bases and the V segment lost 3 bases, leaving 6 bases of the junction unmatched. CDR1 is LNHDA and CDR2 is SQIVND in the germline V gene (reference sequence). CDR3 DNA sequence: TGTGCCAGTAGTATCGGGCCAGGGGGTCAAGAGACCCAGTACTTC. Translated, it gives CASSIGPGGQETQYF.

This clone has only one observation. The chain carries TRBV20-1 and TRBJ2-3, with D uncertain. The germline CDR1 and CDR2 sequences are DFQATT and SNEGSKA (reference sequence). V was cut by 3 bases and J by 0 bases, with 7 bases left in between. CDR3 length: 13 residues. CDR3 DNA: TGCAGTGCTAGTTTTCATAGCACAGATACGCAGTATTTT. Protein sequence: CSASFHSTDTQYF.

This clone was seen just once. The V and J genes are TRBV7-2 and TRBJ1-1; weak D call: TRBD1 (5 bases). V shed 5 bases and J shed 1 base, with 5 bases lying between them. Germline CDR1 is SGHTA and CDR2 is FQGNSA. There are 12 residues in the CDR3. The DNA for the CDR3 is TGTGCCAGCAGCCAGGGGAACACTGAAGCTTTCTTT. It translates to CASSQGNTEAFF.

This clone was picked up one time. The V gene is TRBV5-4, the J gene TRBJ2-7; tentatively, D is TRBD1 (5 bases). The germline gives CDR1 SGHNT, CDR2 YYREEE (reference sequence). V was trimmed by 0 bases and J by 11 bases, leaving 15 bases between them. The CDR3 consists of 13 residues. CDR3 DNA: TGTGCCAGCAGCTTGGCAGGACATGACGGTGAGTACGTC. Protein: CASSLAGHDGEYV.

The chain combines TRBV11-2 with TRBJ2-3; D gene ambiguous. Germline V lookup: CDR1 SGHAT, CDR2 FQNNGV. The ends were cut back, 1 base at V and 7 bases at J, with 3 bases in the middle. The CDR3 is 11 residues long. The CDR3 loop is CASSLVNTQYF. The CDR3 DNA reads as TGTGCCAGCAGCTTAGTTAATACGCAGTATTTT.

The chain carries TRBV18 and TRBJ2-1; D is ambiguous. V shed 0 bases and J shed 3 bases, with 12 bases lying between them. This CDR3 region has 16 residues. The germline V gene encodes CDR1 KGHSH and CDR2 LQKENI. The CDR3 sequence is CASSPPREISYNEQFF. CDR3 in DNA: TGTGCCAGCTCACCACCACGTGAGATAAGCTACAATGAGCAGTTCTTC. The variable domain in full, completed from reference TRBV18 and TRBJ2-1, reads NAGVMQNPRHLVRRRGQEARLRCSPMKGHSHVYWYRQLPEEGLKFMVYLQKENIIDESGMPKERFSAEFPKEGPSILRIQQVVRGDSAAYFCASSPPREISYNEQFFGPGTRLTVL.

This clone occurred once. CDR3 protein: CAKIPGQVTGELFF. DNA of the CDR3: TGTGCCAAAATCCCGGGACAGGTGACCGGGGAGCTGTTTTTT. The V call is TRBV6-4, the J call TRBJ2-2, with TRBD1 identical over 8 bases. The V gene's germline CDR1 is MRHNA and CDR2 SNTAGT. J lost 5 bases, V lost 10 bases, and 9 bases had no gene match. The CDR3 extends over 14 amino acids.

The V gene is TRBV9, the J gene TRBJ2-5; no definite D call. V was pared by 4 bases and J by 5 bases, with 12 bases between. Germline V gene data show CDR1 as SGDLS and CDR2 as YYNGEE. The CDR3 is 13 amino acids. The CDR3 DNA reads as TGTGCCAGCAGCACCTCAGGCCGGGAGACCCAGTACTTC. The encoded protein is CASSTSGRETQYF.

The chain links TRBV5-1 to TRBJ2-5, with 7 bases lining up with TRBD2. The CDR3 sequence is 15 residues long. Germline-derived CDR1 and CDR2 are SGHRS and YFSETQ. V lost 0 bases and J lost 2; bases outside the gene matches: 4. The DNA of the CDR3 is TGCGCCAGCAGCTTGGGGCGGGGGAGACAAGAGACCCAGTACTTC. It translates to CASSLGRGRQETQYF. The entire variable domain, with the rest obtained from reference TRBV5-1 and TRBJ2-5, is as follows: KAGVTQTPRYLIKTRGQQVTLSCSPISGHRSVSWYQQTPGQGLQFLFEYFSETQRNKGNFPGRFSGRQFSNSRSEMNVSTLELGDSALYLCASSLGRGRQETQYFGPGTRLLVL.

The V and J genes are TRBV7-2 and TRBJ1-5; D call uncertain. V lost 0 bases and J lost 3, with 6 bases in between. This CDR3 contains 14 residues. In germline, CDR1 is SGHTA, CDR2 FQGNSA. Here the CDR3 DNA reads TGTGCCAGCAGCTTAGCCTCCCTCAATCAGCCCCAGCATTTT. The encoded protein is CASSLASLNQPQHF. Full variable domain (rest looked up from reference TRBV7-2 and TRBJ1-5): GAGVSQSPSNKVTEKGKDVELRCDPISGHTALYWYRQSLGQGLEFLIYFQGNSAPDKSGLPSDRFSAERTGGSVSTLTIQRTQQEDSAVYLCASSLASLNQPQHFGDGTRLSIL.

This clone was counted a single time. The CDR3 loop reads CATNRGGNQPQHF. Here the CDR3 DNA reads TGTGCCACCAACAGGGGAGGCAATCAGCCCCAGCATTTT. This chain links TRBV24-1 with TRBJ1-5, with 7 bases that match TRBD1. Germline V gives CDR1 KGHDR, CDR2 SFDVKD. The CDR3 is 13 amino acids. The J segment lost 2 bases and the V segment lost 8 bases, leaving 2 bases of the junction unmatched.

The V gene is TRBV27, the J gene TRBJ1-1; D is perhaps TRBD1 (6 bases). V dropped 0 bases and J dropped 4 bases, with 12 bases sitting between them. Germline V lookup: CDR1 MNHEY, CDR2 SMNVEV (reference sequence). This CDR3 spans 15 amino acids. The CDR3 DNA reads TGTGCCAGCAGTTTATCTGGGGGGGCGCGCACTGAAGCTTTCTTT. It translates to CASSLSGGARTEAFF.

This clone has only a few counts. The CDR3 protein is CASSWTGTDSSPLHF. CDR3 in DNA: TGTGCCAGTAGTTGGACCGGGACAGATAGTTCACCCCTCCACTTT. This chain connects TRBV19 to TRBJ1-6; 7 bases are a match to TRBD1. Looked up from germline, CDR1 is LNHDA and CDR2 is SQIVND (reference sequence). The CDR3 contains 15 residues. V lost 5 bases to trimming and J lost 9 bases; unmatched junction nucleotides: 10.

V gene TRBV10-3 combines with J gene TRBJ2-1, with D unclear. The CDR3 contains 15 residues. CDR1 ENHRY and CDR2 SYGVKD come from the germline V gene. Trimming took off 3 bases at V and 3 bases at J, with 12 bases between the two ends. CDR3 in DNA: TGTGCCATCAGTGAACCTCAACACTACTACAATGAGCAGTTCTTC. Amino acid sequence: CAISEPQHYYNEQFF.